These 12 T cell receptor beta chains share one sample of origin, sequenced in a study of T-cell reconstitution after alpha-beta-depleted transplantation in children. This sample's TCRbeta library carried unique molecular identifier barcodes. From the PCR reads, TCRdb called clonotypes with MiXCR, one entry per CDR3 protein. The table shows approximately 590,000 distinct CDR3 sequences, with over 9.5% occurring only once. The sequencing used PBMCs from the stem cell graft donor, collected from the stem cell graft. The source of these receptors is a human donor who donated a stem cell graft to a child with acute myeloid leukemia.

Of note for this clonotype: A junction boundary mismatches the germline segment, possibly from a read error. Written as DNA, the CDR3 is TGTGCCAGCTGTTATAGGCAGGGGGACACTGAAGCTTTCTTT. This translates into CASCYRQGDTEAFF. V and J are TRBV6-2 or TRBV6-3 and TRBJ1-1; 7 bases line up with TRBD1. There are 14 residues in the CDR3. Germline-derived CDR1 and CDR2 are MNHEY and SVGEGT.

This clonotype was found many times. The chain carries TRBV6-5 and TRBJ1-2, with no clear D. Looked up from germline, CDR1 is MNHEY and CDR2 is SVGAGI. V lost 2 bases and J lost 6, with 19 bases in between. The CDR3 covers 16 residues. The CDR3 loop reads CASSYGRGWTTDGYTF. In DNA form, the CDR3 reads TGTGCCAGCAGTTACGGGAGAGGGTGGACCACGGATGGCTACACCTTC.

This chain links TRBV10-3 with TRBJ2-3; D ambiguous. Germline CDR1 and CDR2: ENHRY and SYGVKD. Trimming left V 5 bases short and J 1 base short, with 10 bases between. The CDR3 sequence is 14 residues long. Written as DNA, the CDR3 is TGTGCCATCAGTTCCCGGGCCGGCACAGATACGCAGTATTTT. This codes for CAISSRAGTDTQYF.

This clonotype was seen a few times. The chain carries TRBV12-3 or TRBV12-4 and TRBJ2-7; possible D gene TRBD1, 6 bases. The CDR3 covers 14 residues. Trimming took off 7 bases at V and 2 bases at J, with 15 bases between the two ends. The CDR3 DNA reads TGTGCCAGCAACGAACGCGGACAGACCTACGAGCAGTACTTC. Its protein product is CASNERGQTYEQYF.

This clonotype was counted at least ten times. The chain uses TRBV29-1 and TRBJ2-2; the D is unclear. With 6 bases removed from V and 6 bases from J, the gap between germline ends came to 8 bases. Germline assignment: CDR1 SQVTM and CDR2 ANQGSEA. The CDR3 sequence is 11 residues long. CDR3 loop: CSVLIPGELFF. CDR3 bases: TGCAGCGTCCTAATCCCCGGGGAGCTGTTTTTT.

This chain uses TRBV7-6 with TRBJ2-7; 7 bases line up with TRBD2. There are 14 residues in the CDR3. Germline assignment: CDR1 SGHVS and CDR2 FNYEAQ. V gave up 1 base and J gave up 6 bases; unmatched junction bases: 6. In DNA, the CDR3 is TGTGCCAGCAGCTTAGGGGCGGGAGTCGGCGAGCAGTACTTC. Residues: CASSLGAGVGEQYF.

This chain connects TRBV7-2 to TRBJ2-2; weak D call: TRBD2 (6 bases). Germline V lookup: CDR1 SGHTA, CDR2 FQGNSA. Trimming took off 3 bases at V and 4 bases at J, with 12 bases between the two ends. The CDR3 contains 15 residues. Here the CDR3 reads CASSFLGEVTGELFF. CDR3 sequence (DNA): TGTGCCAGCAGCTTCTTGGGGGAGGTCACCGGGGAGCTGTTTTTT.

This clonotype was counted a few times. The gene calls are TRBV4-2 and TRBJ2-4; D not resolved. This CDR3 contains 13 residues. The germline gives CDR1 LGHNA, CDR2 YNFKEQ. V lost 0 bases to trimming and J lost 8 bases, with 8 bases between them. CDR3 region: CASSQEISDIQYF. The CDR3 DNA reads TGTGCCAGCAGCCAAGAGATCAGCGACATTCAGTACTTC.

This chain joins TRBV20-1 and TRBJ1-2; tentative D call: TRBD1 (6 bases). Trimming took off 0 bases at V and 2 bases at J, with 13 bases between the two ends. CDR1 is DFQATT, CDR2 SNEGSKA, per germline (reference sequence). This CDR3 has 15 residues. For the CDR3, the DNA is TGCAGTGCTAGAGATTGGGCGGGGGCGAACTATGGCTACACCTTC. This codes for CSARDWAGANYGYTF.

The chain joins TRBV30 to TRBJ2-7; no reliable D call. The V gene lost 8 bases and the J gene lost 6 bases, with 17 bases spanning the gap. The CDR3 length is 12 residues. The germline V gene has CDR1 GTSNPN and CDR2 SVGIG (reference sequence). The CDR3 DNA follows: TGTGCCCTTTCGGTGGTCGTGAGCGAGCAGTACTTC. This sequence encodes CALSVVVSEQYF.

This clonotype was seen only a few times. The chain joins TRBV4-3 to TRBJ2-3; TRBD2 agrees at 10 bases. The junction had 4 bases not matched to a gene; V was cut back by 1 base and J by 6 bases. CDR1 LGHNA and CDR2 YSLEER come from the germline V gene. CDR3 length equals 15 residues. This CDR3 reads CASSQGISGRDTQYF. CDR3 DNA: TGCGCCAGCAGCCAAGGGATTAGCGGGAGGGATACGCAGTATTTT.

This clonotype was counted a few times. The chain combines TRBV5-4 with TRBJ1-6, with D possibly being TRBD1 (5 bases). V lost 0 bases to trimming and J lost 6 bases, with 16 bases between them. Per germline, CDR1 SGHNT and CDR2 YYREEE (reference sequence). The CDR3 runs 17 residues. The CDR3: CASSLASAGWVNSPLHF. The CDR3 nucleotides read TGTGCCAGCAGCTTGGCCTCCGCAGGGTGGGTTAATTCACCCCTCCACTTT.